The 21 T cell receptor beta chains below were found in one sample sequenced in a study of T cell repertoires in cytomegalovirus infection. Their specific antigens are unknown. MiXCR was run by TCRdb on the reads, yielding one entry per CDR3 protein. The table lists roughly 920,000 distinct CDR3 sequences, under 40% of them singletons. The sample here was cultured CD8+ T cells from PBMCs, taken from culture after CMV antigen stimulation. Source of these receptors: a human donor in good health (CMV status not recorded). Some clones in this sample may be carry-over from other donors' samples.

This clonotype has only a few counts. This chain links TRBV20-1 with TRBJ2-4; 11 nucleotides match TRBD2. Looked up from germline, CDR1 is DFQATT and CDR2 is SNEGSKA (reference sequence). Trimming removed 0 bases from V and 0 bases from J; junction bases left unmatched: 13. The CDR3 is made up of 20 amino acids. CDR3 sequence (DNA): TGCAGTGCTAGAGATTATCCGGGACTAGCGGAAATCGTAGCCAAAAACATTCAGTACTTC. Translated: CSARDYPGLAEIVAKNIQYF.

The chain uses TRBV6-2 or TRBV6-3 and TRBJ2-1; 9 bases align to TRBD2. V was pared by 7 bases and J by 4 bases, with 14 bases of the junction left unmatched. From germline, CDR1 is MNHEY and CDR2 SVGEGT. This CDR3 contains 17 residues. The CDR3 loop is CASNSRRSGGLYNEQFF. CDR3 nucleotides: TGTGCCAGCAACTCCAGGAGGAGCGGGGGGCTTTACAATGAGCAGTTCTTC.

This clonotype was seen more than once but under ten times. The chain links TRBV14 to TRBJ1-5; D possibly corresponds to TRBD1 (5 bases). The germline V gene has CDR1 SGHDN and CDR2 FVKESK. The germline V and J ends were trimmed by 1 base and 9 bases, with 10 bases remaining between them. The CDR3 length is 13 residues. DNA for the CDR3: TGTGCCAGCAGCCAAGGGACATCAGGGCCCCAGCATTTT. Residues: CASSQGTSGPQHF.

This chain links TRBV19 with TRBJ2-3, with D hard to call. V was pared by 5 bases and J by 6 bases, with 18 bases between. CDR1 is LNHDA and CDR2 is SQIVND in the germline V gene (reference sequence). The CDR3 is 15 amino acids. Here the CDR3 reads CASSLETHELDTQYF. The CDR3 DNA reads as TGTGCCAGTAGTCTCGAGACCCACGAGCTGGATACGCAGTATTTT.

The chain carries TRBV7-9 and TRBJ2-1; 7 positions match TRBD2. The junction had 2 bases not matched to a gene; V was cut back by 0 bases and J by 12 bases. There are 12 residues in the CDR3. CDR1 and CDR2 (germline): SEHNR, FQNEAQ (reference sequence). CDR3 nucleotide sequence: TGTGCCAGCAGCTTAGCGGGGAGGGGGCAGTTCTTC. Its protein is CASSLAGRGQFF.

As regards this clonotype: Possible read error: a much larger clone is one base away. The gene calls are TRBV19 and TRBJ1-1, with no clear D. Germline CDR1 reads LNHDA; CDR2 reads SQIVND (reference sequence). The CDR3 length is 13 residues. The CDR3 region is CASSYSMNSEAFF. Here the CDR3 DNA reads TGTGCCAGTAGTTACTCCATGAACTCTGAAGCTTTCTTT.

This clonotype occurred a few times. This chain joins TRBV6-8 and TRBJ2-1, with 8 bases aligning to TRBD1. Per germline, CDR1 MNHGY and CDR2 SAAAGT. The CDR3 covers 15 residues. Trimming took 6 bases from V and 4 from J; bases not matched to a gene: 8. Here the CDR3 reads CASRGLGQVYNEQFF. CDR3 in DNA: TGTGCCAGCAGGGGGTTGGGACAGGTATACAATGAGCAGTTCTTC.

This chain links TRBV27 with TRBJ1-4; D possibly corresponds to TRBD1 (6 bases). Per germline, CDR1 MNHEY and CDR2 SMNVEV (reference sequence). With 6 bases removed from V and 10 bases from J, the gap between germline ends came to 18 bases. CDR3 length: 14 amino acids. The CDR3: CASSPGGGRRKLFF. The CDR3 DNA reads as TGTGCCAGCAGCCCCGGGGGGGGGCGCCGAAAACTGTTTTTT. Using reference TRBV27 and TRBJ1-4 for the parts outside the CDR3, the full variable domain is EAQVTQNPRYLITVTGKKLTVTCSQNMNHEYMSWYRQDPGLGLRQIYYSMNVEVTDKGDVPEGYKVSRKEKRNFPLILESPSPNQTSLYFCASSPGGGRRKLFFGSGTQLSVL.

The rearrangement uses TRBV3-1 and TRBJ2-7; D gene unclear. CDR1 is LGHDT and CDR2 is YNNKEL in the germline V gene (reference sequence). V was cut by 4 bases and J by 4 bases, with 8 bases left in between. The CDR3 is made up of 12 amino acids. CDR3: CASSPQWYEQYF. The CDR3 DNA is TGTGCCAGCAGCCCCCAGTGGTACGAGCAGTACTTC.

Only a few counts were recorded for this clonotype. The V gene is TRBV7-9, the J gene TRBJ1-2; 7 bases map to TRBD1. CDR1 is SEHNR, CDR2 FQNEAQ, per germline (reference sequence). Trimming at V came to 5 bases and at J to 0 bases, leaving 3 bases not matched to a gene. CDR3 length: 14 amino acids. This CDR3 reads CASSGTEANYGYTF. The CDR3 nucleotides are TGTGCCAGCAGCGGGACAGAGGCTAACTATGGCTACACCTTC.

The V and J genes are TRBV3-1 and TRBJ2-7; 12 bases map to TRBD1. Germline V gene data show CDR1 as LGHDT and CDR2 as YNNKEL (reference sequence). Germline trimming cut 5 bases from V and 0 bases from J; bases unmatched to any gene: 8. The CDR3 sequence is 17 residues long. The CDR3 region is CASSTRDRGPGSYEQYF. The DNA of the CDR3 is TGTGCCAGCAGCACCCGGGACAGGGGGCCGGGCTCCTACGAGCAGTACTTC.

The sample holds a few counts of this clonotype. The rearrangement links TRBV20-1 to TRBJ1-5, with 9 nucleotides matching TRBD1. The junction had 7 bases not matched to a gene; V was cut back by 5 bases and J by 5 bases. The CDR3 contains 14 residues. CDR1 and CDR2 (germline): DFQATT, SNEGSKA (reference sequence). This chain's CDR3 is CSALMDRGDQPQHF. In DNA form, the CDR3 reads TGCAGTGCTCTTATGGACAGGGGTGATCAGCCCCAGCATTTT.

This clonotype has at least ten counts. The gene calls are TRBV7-2 and TRBJ1-5, with D tentatively TRBD1 (5 bases). Trimming stripped 1 base from V and 4 bases from J, with 11 bases between. The CDR3 spans 15 residues. Looked up from germline, CDR1 is SGHTA and CDR2 is FQGNSA. The CDR3 nucleotides are TGTGCCAGCAGCTTAGAAGACAGTCTAAATCAGCCCCAGCATTTT. Protein: CASSLEDSLNQPQHF.

The chain uses TRBV7-6 and TRBJ2-7; 9 nucleotides align to TRBD1. V dropped 1 base and J dropped 4; count of bases not matched to a gene: 5. The CDR3 spans 15 residues. CDR1 is SGHVS and CDR2 is FNYEAQ in the germline V gene. This CDR3 is CASSLDGTGTYEQYV. The DNA for the CDR3 is TGTGCCAGCAGCTTAGATGGGACAGGGACATACGAGCAGTACGTC.

This clonotype was found many times. The CDR3 loop reads CASSLGASLNTGELFF. CDR3 bases: TGTGCCAGCAGCTTAGGGGCCTCACTGAACACCGGGGAGCTGTTTTTT. The chain uses TRBV7-6 and TRBJ2-2; no clear D. V was trimmed by 1 base and J by 1 base, leaving 10 bases between them. This CDR3 comprises 16 residues. Germline CDR1 reads SGHVS; CDR2 reads FNYEAQ.

This clonotype came up a few times. The chain combines TRBV6-1 with TRBJ1-1; D is perhaps TRBD1 (5 bases). This CDR3 is built from 15 residues. Germline assignment: CDR1 MNHNS and CDR2 SASEGT. Between the trimmed V and J ends, which lost 5 bases and 3 bases, there was a span of 16 bases. CDR3 coding DNA: TGTGCCAGCAGTCCGCGGGACGTCGAGGACACTGAAGCTTTCTTT. Its protein product is CASSPRDVEDTEAFF.

This clonotype was detected only a few times. CDR3: CASLDRGYGYTF. The CDR3, as DNA: TGTGCCAGCCTCGACAGGGGATATGGCTACACCTTC. The V call is TRBV4-2, the J call TRBJ1-2; 8 bases are a match to TRBD1. The CDR3 is 12 amino acids. The V segment lost 8 bases and the J segment 5 bases; nucleotides outside the gene matches: 4. Germline CDR1 and CDR2: LGHNA and YNFKEQ.

The chain combines TRBV27 with TRBJ2-5, with 11 bases fitting TRBD2. Trimming removed 6 bases from V and 7 bases from J; junction bases left unmatched: 13. CDR1 is MNHEY and CDR2 is SMNVEV in the germline V gene (reference sequence). This CDR3 comprises 16 residues. CDR3 bases: TGTGCCAGCAGACTAGGACTAGCGGGCGATCAGGGGACCCAGTACTTC. Amino acid sequence: CASRLGLAGDQGTQYF.

Written as DNA, the CDR3 is TGTGCCAGCAGTTACTCGTTTACAGAAGGCTACACCTTC. This sequence encodes CASSYSFTEGYTF. This chain joins TRBV6-6 and TRBJ1-2; no definite D call. This CDR3 is 13 amino acids long. In germline, CDR1 is MNHNY, CDR2 SVGAGI (reference sequence). Trimming cost V 0 bases and J 8 bases, with 10 bases left between them.

V gene TRBV6-5 combines with J gene TRBJ2-3; no firm D call. This CDR3 spans 13 amino acids. CDR1 and CDR2 (germline): MNHEY, SVGAGI. Trimming removed 0 bases at V and 6 bases at J, with 7 bases between. CDR3 amino acids: CASSYSNWDTQYF. CDR3 nucleotide sequence: TGTGCCAGCAGTTACTCGAATTGGGATACGCAGTATTTT.

This clonotype was counted ten times or more. The chain combines TRBV7-6 with TRBJ2-3; the match to TRBD1 covers 7 bases. Germline CDR1 is SGHVS and CDR2 is FNYEAQ. The junction had 5 bases not matched to a gene; V was cut back by 3 bases and J by 2 bases. The CDR3 length is 15 residues. CDR3 region: CASSFRQGPTDTQYF. CDR3 bases: TGTGCCAGCAGCTTCAGACAGGGCCCCACAGATACGCAGTATTTT.